This TCR beta chain is from a study of blood T cell repertoires in COVID-19. Comments on this clone: The sample has other DNA sequences that encode this CDR3 too.

Trimming pared 1 base from V and 4 bases from J, leaving 2 bases between. Germline loops: CDR1 LGHDT, CDR2 YNNKEL (reference sequence). The CDR3 consists of 11 residues. TCRdb's copy holds only in-frame clones and misses some; the assay was immunoSEQ multiplex PCR. The table records around 400,000 clones, nearly 90% of them present only once. This clonotype was obtained from a woman between 18 and 29 years old who had been exposed to COVID-19. Sequenced input: PBMCs or T cells enriched from blood (not recorded which). The chain employs TRBV3-1 (or the pseudogene TRBV3-2) and TRBJ2-7; D remains ambiguous. The CDR3 is CASSQAYEQYF. CDR3 DNA: TGTGCCAGCAGCCAAGCATACGAGCAGTACTTC.